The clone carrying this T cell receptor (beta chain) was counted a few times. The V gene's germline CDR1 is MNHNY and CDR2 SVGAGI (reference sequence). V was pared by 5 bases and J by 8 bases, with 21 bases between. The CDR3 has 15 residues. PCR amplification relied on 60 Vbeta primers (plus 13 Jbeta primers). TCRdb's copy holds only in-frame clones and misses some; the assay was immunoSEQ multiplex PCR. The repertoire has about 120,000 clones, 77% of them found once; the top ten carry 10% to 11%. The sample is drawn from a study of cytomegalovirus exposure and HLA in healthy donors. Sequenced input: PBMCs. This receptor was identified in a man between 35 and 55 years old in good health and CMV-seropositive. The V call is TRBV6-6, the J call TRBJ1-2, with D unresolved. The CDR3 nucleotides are TGTGCCAGCAGTCAGGCCGGGAGCCGGAAGGACGGCTACACCTTC. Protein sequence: CASSQAGSRKDGYTF.